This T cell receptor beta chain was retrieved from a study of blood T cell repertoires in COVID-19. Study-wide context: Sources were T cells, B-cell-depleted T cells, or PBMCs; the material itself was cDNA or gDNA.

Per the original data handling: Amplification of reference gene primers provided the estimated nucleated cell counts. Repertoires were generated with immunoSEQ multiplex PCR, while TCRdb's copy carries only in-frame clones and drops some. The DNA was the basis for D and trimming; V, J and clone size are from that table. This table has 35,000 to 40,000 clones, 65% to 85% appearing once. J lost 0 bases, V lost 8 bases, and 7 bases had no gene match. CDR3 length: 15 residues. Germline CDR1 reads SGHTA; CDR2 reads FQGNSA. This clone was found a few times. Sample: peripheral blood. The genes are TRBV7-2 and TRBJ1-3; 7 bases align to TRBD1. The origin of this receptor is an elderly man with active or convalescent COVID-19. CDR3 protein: CASSRDSLSGNTIYF. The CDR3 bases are TGTGCCAGCTCCAGGGACAGCCTCTCTGGAAACACCATATATTTT.